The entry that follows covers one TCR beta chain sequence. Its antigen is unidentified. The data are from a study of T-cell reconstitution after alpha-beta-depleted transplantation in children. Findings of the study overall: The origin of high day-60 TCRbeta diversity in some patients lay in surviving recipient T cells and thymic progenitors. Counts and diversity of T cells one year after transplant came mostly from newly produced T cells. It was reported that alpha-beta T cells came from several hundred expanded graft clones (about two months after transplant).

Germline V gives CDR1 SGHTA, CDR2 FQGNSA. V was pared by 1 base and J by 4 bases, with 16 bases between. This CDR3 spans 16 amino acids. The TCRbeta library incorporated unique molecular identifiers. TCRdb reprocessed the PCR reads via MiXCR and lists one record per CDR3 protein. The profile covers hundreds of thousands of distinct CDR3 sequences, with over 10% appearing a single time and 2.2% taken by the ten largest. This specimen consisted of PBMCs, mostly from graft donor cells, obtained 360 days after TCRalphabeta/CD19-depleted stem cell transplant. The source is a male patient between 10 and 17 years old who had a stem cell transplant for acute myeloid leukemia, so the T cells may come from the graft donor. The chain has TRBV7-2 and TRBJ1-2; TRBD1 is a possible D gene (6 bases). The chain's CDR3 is CASSLEHRGRIYGYTF. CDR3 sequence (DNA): TGTGCCAGCAGCTTAGAGCACCGGGGGCGCATCTATGGCTACACCTTC.